This TCR beta chain emerged from a study of IL-17A CD8 T cells in psoriatic arthritis synovium. About the study as a whole: The study was designed to define the phenotype, molecular profile and function of synovial IL-17A+CD8+ T cells in the pathogenesis of psoriatic arthritis. What the research found in general, with its limitations: Although most synovial CD8+ subsets stayed polyclonal, some individual clones made up over 4.5% of the repertoire. Because no psoriatic arthritis synovial tissue samples were available, cells were taken from synovial fluid instead of synovial tissue. In a couple of patients, many Tc17 clones also appeared in the synovial Tc1 population, producing Morisita overlap indices above 0.75. Only a few patients were included in the TCR sequencing, a limited sample size that the authors acknowledged.

As regards this clone: Its antigen has not been determined. No quality values exist for individual bases; no much larger clone is one base distant.

After DNA extraction (Qiagen), TCRbeta V-D-J rearrangements underwent bias-controlled amplification and then high-throughput sequencing (immunoSEQ; Adaptive Biotech). On the study's bioinformatics: The immunoSEQ Analyzer platform was used to analyze productive sequences at the sequence level. Clonality was calculated as 1 minus Pielou's evenness, so values run from 0 (highly polyclonal) up to 1 (monoclonal). The Morisita index, which runs from 0 (no similarity) to 1 (complete similarity), was used to measure repertoire overlap between subsets. TCRdb took this table from immuneACCESS and kept in-frame rearrangements with V and J called. Such tables lack part of the clones; where checked against another copy, unresolved V genes explain under half of the gap, and the rest is unexplained. V, J and clone size were drawn from that table, and D and trimming were deduced from the DNA. The sample table shows about 2,200 clones, and approximately 65% are seen once. Roughly 16% of the sample lies in the top ten.

The V and J ends are trimmed by 1 base and 0 bases, leaving 9 bases between them. From the cysteine up to the phenylalanine, the CDR3 has a length of 15 residues. CDR3 DNA only is kept here, 45 bases in frame from base 1. CDR1 SNHLY and CDR2 FYNNEI were looked up in the germline V gene. Magnetically isolated CD3+ T cells were stimulated less than 1.8 hours with PMA and ionomycin, then labeled by IL-17A and IFNgamma cytokine secretion assays. Synovial fluid effusions were drawn by aspiration from the actively inflamed joints of psoriatic arthritis patients. For each patient, synovial fluid served as the source from which three memory CD8+ T cell populations were isolated by sorting: Tc1 cells (IL-17A-IFNgamma+), Tc17 cells (IL-17A+) and the bulk memory fraction, allowing their TCR repertoires to be compared. The Classification of Psoriatic Arthritis Study Group (CASPAR) criteria were met by the psoriatic arthritis patients. Cytokine-secreting cells were counterstained with a viability dye and with anti-CD3, CD8, CD14 and CD4 antibodies and were sorted on a BD FACSAria. Sorted CD8+ T cell subsets from the synovial fluid of a few patients with psoriatic arthritis were subjected to TCRbeta sequencing. Before use, synovial fluid mononuclear cells were separated with Lymphoprep and cryopreserved in liquid nitrogen. About 50% fetal calf serum and about 10% dimethyl sulfoxide were contained in the cryopreservation medium.

The chain employs TRBV2 and TRBJ1-1; confidence is insufficient to name the D gene. The clonotype comes from a human donor with psoriatic arthritis. Source material: IFN-gamma+ CD8+ T cells from synovial fluid. This sample's cell subset or site label indicates: IL-17A-IFNgamma+ memory CD8+ (Tc1) cells. The bases read TGTGCCAGCAGTGAAGACAGCCCTATGAACACTGAAGCTTTCTTT. Its amino acids are CASSEDSPMNTEAFF.